This T cell receptor beta chain was captured by sequencing in a study of blood T cells in healthy people across ages. Study at large: Using template switching, researchers captured about one barcoded beta molecule for each two T cells.

A sample-barcoded 5' primer and a J-beta primer mix were used in a second PCR of roughly 6 to 11 cycles. From the 5' RACE reads, TCRdb called clonotypes with MiXCR, one entry per CDR3 protein. The sample contains 550,000 to 700,000 distinct CDR3 sequences, 25% to 30% of which appear only once. The CDR3 consists of 14 residues. Deletions cut 1 base from V and 8 bases from J, with 14 bases between. In germline, CDR1 is LNHNV, CDR2 YYDKDF (reference sequence). This clonotype was found a few times. This rearrangement joins TRBV15 to TRBJ1-2, with D possibly matching TRBD1 (5 bases). The receptor was derived from a woman in her seventies in good health. The specimen sequenced was blood. CDR3 nucleotides: TGTGCCACCAGCAGAGTTCAGGGTTTTAGGGGCTACACCTTC. Residues: CATSRVQGFRGYTF.